This entry lists 25 T cell receptor beta chains sequenced from one sample in a study of graft-versus-host responses after intestinal transplantation. Antigen specificity for these receptors is unknown. The method was immunoSEQ multiplex PCR; TCRdb's version includes in-frame clones alone and lacks a portion of them. The data contain around 40,000 clones, 85% to 95% of them singletons. This specimen was unstimulated CD8+ T cells sorted from spleen or lymph node cells, taken before transplant. The receptors derive from a human donor who was the organ donor for an intestinal transplant.

The rearrangement links TRBV6-6 to TRBJ1-4, with 8 bases matching TRBD1. V lost 6 bases to trimming and J lost 7 bases; unmatched junction nucleotides: 4. This CDR3 has 13 residues. The V gene's germline CDR1 is MNHNY and CDR2 SVGAGI (reference sequence). The CDR3 nucleotides are TGTGCCAGCAGACTAGACAGGGGTGAAAAACTGTTTTTT. Its translation is CASRLDRGEKLFF.

The rearrangement joins TRBV7-3 to TRBJ2-2; weak D call: TRBD1 (5 bases). Deletions cut 2 bases from V and 4 bases from J, with 14 bases between. This CDR3 spans 16 amino acids. Germline CDR1 reads SGHTA; CDR2 reads FQGTGA. This CDR3 reads CASSLHPGRFTGELFF. The CDR3 nucleotides are TGTGCCAGCAGCTTACACCCAGGGCGTTTCACCGGGGAGCTGTTTTTT.

This clone was seen a single time. The chain is built from TRBV2 and TRBJ1-1; unclear D gene. Germline values: CDR1 SNHLY, CDR2 FYNNEI. The CDR3 consists of 11 residues. V lost 2 bases to trimming and J lost 6 bases, with 4 bases between them. CDR3 bases: TGTGCCAGCAGTGAACTGTCTGAAGCTTTCTTT. Its translation is CASSELSEAFF.

V gene TRBV27 combines with J gene TRBJ1-1; D is possibly TRBD1 (5 bases). CDR3 size: 15 residues. Trimming took 2 bases from V and 0 from J, leaving 10 bases between them. Germline loops: CDR1 MNHEY, CDR2 SMNVEV (reference sequence). In DNA, the CDR3 is TGTGCCAGCAGTTTACAGGGACCGATGAACACTGAAGCTTTCTTT. It translates to CASSLQGPMNTEAFF.

This chain connects TRBV12-2 to TRBJ2-5; the tabulated D call, TRBD1, remains unverified against the DNA. TRBV12-2 is flagged as a pseudogene. This CDR3 region has 15 residues. The DNA of the CDR3 is TGTGCAACTTCGCTTAGAAGTAGGGACAGGGATAGCCAGTACTTC. Amino acids: CATSLRSRDRDSQYF.

The chain carries TRBV7-6 and TRBJ1-1; perhaps TRBD1 as D (5 bases). CDR1 SGHVS and CDR2 FNYEAQ come from the germline V gene. The CDR3 length is 13 residues. The V end lost 1 base, the J end lost 4 bases, and 7 bases lay between the germline ends. The CDR3 DNA sequence: TGTGCCAGCAGCTTAGGCCAGGGCACTGAAGCTTTCTTT. Translating it yields CASSLGQGTEAFF.

The chain has TRBV4-3 and TRBJ1-1; TRBD1 matches 10 bases. Germline V CDR1 and CDR2: LGHNA, YSLEER. This CDR3 has 15 amino acids. V lost 2 bases, J lost 10 bases, and 10 bases stayed unmatched. The CDR3 region is CASSQFRGTGAGAFF. Written as DNA, the CDR3 is TGCGCCAGCAGCCAATTCCGGGGGACAGGGGCCGGAGCTTTCTTT.

The gene calls are TRBV7-6 and TRBJ1-3; D is possibly TRBD1 (6 bases). The CDR3 contains 15 residues. Germline V gives CDR1 SGHVS, CDR2 FNYEAQ. The V end was cut by 5 bases, the J end by 4 bases, with 15 bases between. The CDR3 here is CASSPRGGPGNTIYF. CDR3 nucleotide sequence: TGTGCCAGCAGCCCCCGAGGGGGGCCCGGAAACACCATATATTTT.

V and J are TRBV2 and TRBJ2-5, with 7 bases matching TRBD1. CDR1 is SNHLY and CDR2 is FYNNEI in the germline V gene. CDR3 length equals 12 residues. The V segment lost 6 bases and the J segment 4 bases; nucleotides outside the gene matches: 2. The CDR3 region has the DNA TGTGCCAGCAGGGGACAGCTAGAGACCCAGTACTTC. Protein: CASRGQLETQYF. The variable domain in full, completed from reference TRBV2 and TRBJ2-5, reads EPEVTQTPSHQVTQMGQEVILRCVPISNHLYFYWYRQILGQKVEFLVSFYNNEISEKSEIFDDQFSVERPDGSNFTLKIRSTKLEDSAMYFCASRGQLETQYFGPGTRLLVL.

This clone showed up just once. J is TRBJ2-2 and V is TRBV7-3; D gene uncertain. This CDR3 spans 14 amino acids. V lost 3 bases, J lost 3 bases, and 8 bases lay in between. Germline V gene data show CDR1 as SGHTA and CDR2 as FQGTGA. CDR3 in DNA: TGTGCCAGCAGCTTCGGCCCTTACACCGGGGAGCTGTTTTTT. This codes for CASSFGPYTGELFF. The entire variable domain, with the rest obtained from reference TRBV7-3 and TRBJ2-2, is as follows: GAGVSQTPSNKVTEKGKYVELRCDPISGHTALYWYRQSLGQGPEFLIYFQGTGAADDSGLPNDRFFAVRPEGSVSTLKIQRTERGDSAVYLCASSFGPYTGELFFGEGSRLTVL.

This clone appeared a single time. This chain connects TRBV4-2 to TRBJ1-2; D is unclear. Germline V lookup: CDR1 LGHNA, CDR2 YNFKEQ. The CDR3 has 14 residues. Trimming pared 4 bases from V and 6 bases from J, leaving 15 bases between. The CDR3 nucleotides are TGTGCCAGCAGCCCAGCTATCGAAGTGGATGGCTACACCTTC. Protein product: CASSPAIEVDGYTF.

The sample holds one count of this clone. The chain recombines TRBV9 with TRBJ2-1; 10 bases map to TRBD2. Germline CDR1 is SGDLS and CDR2 is YYNGEE. CDR3 length: 15 amino acids. V lost 3 bases and J lost 4; bases outside the gene matches: 4. The CDR3 nucleotides read TGTGCCAGCAGCGCTAGCGGGGGATCATACAATGAGCAGTTCTTC. It yields the protein CASSASGGSYNEQFF.

This chain connects TRBV4-1 to TRBJ1-1; D gene uncertain. CDR1 and CDR2 from the germline V gene are MGHRA and YSYEKL. The germline V and J ends were trimmed by 1 base and 5 bases, with 11 bases remaining between them. The CDR3 contains 14 residues. The CDR3 here is CASSQVASWTEAFF. DNA of the CDR3: TGCGCCAGCAGCCAAGTGGCATCGTGGACTGAAGCTTTCTTT.

The chain joins TRBV7-9 to TRBJ2-2; D gene ambiguous. From germline, CDR1 is SEHNR and CDR2 FQNEAQ (reference sequence). Trimming shortened V by 5 bases and J by 4 bases, and 2 bases separated the two germline ends. The CDR3 has 11 residues. The CDR3: CASSPTGELFF. CDR3 bases: TGTGCCAGCAGCCCCACCGGGGAGCTGTTTTTT.

The chain employs TRBV11-2 and TRBJ2-7; D is unresolved. This CDR3 is built from 13 residues. Germline V gene sequence: CDR1 SGHAT, CDR2 FQNNGV. The V and J ends lost 2 bases and 2 bases respectively, with 7 bases between them. As DNA, the CDR3 is TGTGCCAGCAGCTTATCGGCTACCTACGAGCAGTACTTC. As protein: CASSLSATYEQYF.

This clone was recorded a few times. V and J are TRBV6-6 and TRBJ2-7, with 10 bases matching TRBD1. Germline loops: CDR1 MNHNY, CDR2 SVGAGI (reference sequence). The trim removed 10 bases at V and 6 bases at J, leaving 6 bases unmatched. The CDR3 is 12 amino acids. The CDR3 protein is CAIQTGGGEQYF. The DNA for the CDR3 is TGTGCCATTCAGACAGGGGGCGGCGAGCAGTACTTC.

This chain's CDR3 is CASSPRQGPGFAEAFF. For the CDR3, the DNA is TGTGCCAGCAGCCCTCGACAGGGACCGGGGTTCGCTGAAGCTTTCTTT. This chain uses TRBV7-8 with TRBJ1-1; 7 bases are shared with TRBD1. V trimming: 5 bases; J trimming: 6 bases; junction bases outside the gene matches: 15. CDR3 length: 16 amino acids. Germline CDR1 reads SGHVS; CDR2 reads FQNEAQ.

This sequence joins TRBV4-3 and TRBJ2-3; 8 bases fit TRBD1. This CDR3 region has 15 residues. Trimming at V came to 5 bases and at J to 4 bases, leaving 8 bases not matched to a gene. Germline V gene sequence: CDR1 LGHNA, CDR2 YSLEER. The CDR3 region has the DNA TGCGCCAGCAGCGAGGGGACAGGAAACGCAGATACGCAGTATTTT. As protein: CASSEGTGNADTQYF.

This chain connects TRBV19 to TRBJ2-5; no reliable D call. The J call may be faulty, since TRBJ2-7 better matches the DNA end. From germline, CDR1 is LNHDA and CDR2 SQIVND (reference sequence). The CDR3 runs to 14 residues. Written as DNA, the CDR3 is TGTGCCAGTAGCCCAGCCGGGCAGTACTACGAGCAGTACTTC. Translation: CASSPAGQYYEQYF.

This clone occurred once. J is TRBJ2-7 and V is TRBV5-6; perhaps TRBD1 as D (5 bases). Trimming stripped 0 bases from V and 2 bases from J, with 12 bases between. Germline V gene sequence: CDR1 SGHDT, CDR2 YYEEEE. The CDR3 contains 15 residues. The CDR3 loop reads CASSLDRIPPYEQYF. CDR3 in DNA: TGTGCCAGCAGCTTGGACAGGATCCCCCCCTACGAGCAGTACTTC.

V gene TRBV30 combines with J gene TRBJ1-2; D may be TRBD1 (6 bases). Germline V lookup: CDR1 GTSNPN, CDR2 SVGIG (reference sequence). There are 12 residues in the CDR3. V was cut by 4 bases and J by 8 bases, with 14 bases left in between. For the CDR3, the DNA is TGTGCCTGGAACGGGGGCGAGGTGGGCTACACCTTC. It translates to CAWNGGEVGYTF.

This rearrangement joins TRBV6-6 to TRBJ2-7; TRBD1 agrees at 11 bases. Germline V lookup: CDR1 MNHNY, CDR2 SVGAGI (reference sequence). This CDR3 is 15 amino acids long. V shed 6 bases and J 4 bases; nucleotides not matched to a gene: 8. The CDR3 DNA follows: TGTGCCAGCAGGAACTCGGACAGGGGGCTTTACGAGCAGTACTTC. Protein sequence: CASRNSDRGLYEQYF.

The CDR3 region is CASKGLWETQYF. CDR3 nucleotide sequence: TGTGCCAGCAAAGGGCTGTGGGAGACCCAGTACTTC. The chain employs TRBV6-1 and TRBJ2-5, with D unresolved. CDR1 and CDR2 (germline): MNHNS, SASEGT. V dropped 7 bases and J dropped 5 bases, with 11 bases sitting between them. CDR3 length: 12 amino acids.

J is TRBJ2-5 and V is TRBV4-3; 9 bases align to TRBD1. With V trimmed by 3 bases and J by 5 bases, 7 bases remained unmatched. Germline V gene sequence: CDR1 LGHNA, CDR2 YSLEER. CDR3 length: 15 residues. Written as DNA, the CDR3 is TGCGCCAGCAGCCAGACCGGGACAGGGTCTGAGACCCAGTACTTC. Amino acids: CASSQTGTGSETQYF.

The V gene is TRBV5-6, the J gene TRBJ2-7; D call uncertain. The V end lost 0 bases, the J end lost 7 bases, and 17 bases lay between the germline ends. Germline CDR1 SGHDT, CDR2 YYEEEE. This CDR3 spans 15 amino acids. CDR3 sequence (DNA): TGTGCCAGCAGCTTGGCCGATATCCTGTCCGGAGAGCAGTACTTC. It translates to CASSLADILSGEQYF.